The clone carrying this T cell receptor beta chain has just a few counts. These data come from a study of blood T cells in healthy people across ages. V was shortened by 0 bases and J by 7 bases, with 6 bases between the two germline ends. The CDR3 contains 13 residues. Looked up from germline, CDR1 is SEHNR and CDR2 is FQNEAQ (reference sequence). It was with a sample-barcoded 5' primer and a J-beta primer mix that a second PCR of roughly 6 to 11 cycles was run. Each CDR3 protein is one row after TCRdb ran MiXCR on the 5' RACE reads. The repertoire includes about 800,000 distinct CDR3 sequences, around 25% of them detected once, and approximately 3.7% sits in the top ten. Another study also made use of these data, one on T cells of mothers and their children. That paper notes: The study obtained over 8.5 million TCR beta CDR3 reads per mother and around 3 million per child.

The gene calls are TRBV7-9 and TRBJ2-2, with no clear D. The TCR sequence derives from a boy between 10 and 17 years old in good health. The sample taken for sequencing was blood. The CDR3 region is CASSLAFGGELFF. As DNA, the CDR3 is TGTGCCAGCAGCTTAGCGTTCGGCGGGGAGCTGTTTTTT.